This T cell receptor beta chain appears in the sequencing data of a study of CD8 T cells in ankylosing spondylitis. Study results and caveats: The authors reported significant enrichment of disease-linked clones in matched ankylosing spondylitis synovial fluid. A CD8+ phenotype characterized the disease-linked clones, which were relatively rare in peripheral blood. In reactive arthritis synovial fluid and blood, some motif variants had been reported before.

This clonotype has a count of ten or more. Its antigen is as yet unknown. Quantitative 5'-RACE was performed with molecular barcodes, and it yielded the TCR beta libraries. TCRdb independently ran MiXCR on the 5' RACE reads; one entry per CDR3 protein. The profile covers about 92,000 distinct CDR3 sequences, with about 9% appearing a single time and 4% to 5.5% taken by the ten largest. Germline lookup yields CDR1 LGHDT and CDR2 YNNKEL (reference sequence). Trimming took off 3 bases at V and 4 bases at J, with 6 bases between the two ends. The CDR3 is 12 amino acids. This receptor was obtained from a male donor with ankylosing spondylitis or in good health (not recorded which). The chain couples TRBV3-1 to TRBJ2-5, with D perhaps matching TRBD1 (5 bases). The material sequenced was blood, either unsorted or a sorted T cell fraction (not recorded which). CDR3 bases: TGTGCCAGCAGCCATACAGGAGAGACCCAGTACTTC. It is translated as CASSHTGETQYF.